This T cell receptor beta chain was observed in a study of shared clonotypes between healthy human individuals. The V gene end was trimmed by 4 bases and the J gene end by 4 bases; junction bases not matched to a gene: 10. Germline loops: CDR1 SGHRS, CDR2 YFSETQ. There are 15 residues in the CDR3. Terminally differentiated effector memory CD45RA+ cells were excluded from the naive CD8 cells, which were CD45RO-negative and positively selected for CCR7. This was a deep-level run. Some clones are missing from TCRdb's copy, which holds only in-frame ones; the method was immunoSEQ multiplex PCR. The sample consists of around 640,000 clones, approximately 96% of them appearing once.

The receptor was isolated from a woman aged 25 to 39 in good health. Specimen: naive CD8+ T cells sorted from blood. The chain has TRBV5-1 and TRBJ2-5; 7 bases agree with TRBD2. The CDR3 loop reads CASSEKPGRGETQYF. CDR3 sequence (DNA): TGCGCCAGCAGCGAGAAGCCGGGGAGGGGAGAGACCCAGTACTTC.